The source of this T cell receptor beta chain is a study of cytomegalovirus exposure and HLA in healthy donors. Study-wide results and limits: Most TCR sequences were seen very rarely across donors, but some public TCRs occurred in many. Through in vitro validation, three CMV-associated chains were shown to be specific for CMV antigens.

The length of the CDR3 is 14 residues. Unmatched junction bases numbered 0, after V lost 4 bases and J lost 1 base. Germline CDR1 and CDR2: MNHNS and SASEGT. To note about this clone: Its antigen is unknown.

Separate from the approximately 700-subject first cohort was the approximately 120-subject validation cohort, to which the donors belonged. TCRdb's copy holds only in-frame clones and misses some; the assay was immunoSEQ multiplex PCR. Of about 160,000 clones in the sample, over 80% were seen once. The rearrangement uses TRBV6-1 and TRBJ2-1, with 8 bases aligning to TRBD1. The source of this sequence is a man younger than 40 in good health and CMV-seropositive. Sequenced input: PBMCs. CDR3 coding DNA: TGTGCCAGCAGTGGACAGGGGTCCTACAATGAGCAGTTCTTC. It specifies CASSGQGSYNEQFF.